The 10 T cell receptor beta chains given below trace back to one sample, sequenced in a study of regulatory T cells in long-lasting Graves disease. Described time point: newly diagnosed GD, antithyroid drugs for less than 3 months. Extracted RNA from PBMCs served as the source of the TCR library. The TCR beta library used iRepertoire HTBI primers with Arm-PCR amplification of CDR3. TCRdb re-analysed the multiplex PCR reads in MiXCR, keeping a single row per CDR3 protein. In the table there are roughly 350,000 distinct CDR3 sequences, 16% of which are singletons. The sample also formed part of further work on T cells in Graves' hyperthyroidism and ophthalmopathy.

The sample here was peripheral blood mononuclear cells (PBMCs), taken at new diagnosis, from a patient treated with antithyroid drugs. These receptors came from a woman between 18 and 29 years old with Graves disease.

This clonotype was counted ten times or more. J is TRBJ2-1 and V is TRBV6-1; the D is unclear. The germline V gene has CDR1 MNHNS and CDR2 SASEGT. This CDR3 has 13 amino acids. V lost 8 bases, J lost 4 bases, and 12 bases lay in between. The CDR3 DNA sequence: TGTGCCAGCGTCCCCTTAAATTACAATGAGCAGTTCTTC. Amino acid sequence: CASVPLNYNEQFF.

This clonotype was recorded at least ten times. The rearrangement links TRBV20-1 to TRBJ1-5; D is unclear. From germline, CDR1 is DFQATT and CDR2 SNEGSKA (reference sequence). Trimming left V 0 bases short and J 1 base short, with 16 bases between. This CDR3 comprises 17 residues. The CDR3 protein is CSARDPRAGESNQPQHF. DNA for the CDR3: TGCAGTGCTAGAGATCCACGGGCAGGAGAAAGCAATCAGCCCCAGCATTTT.

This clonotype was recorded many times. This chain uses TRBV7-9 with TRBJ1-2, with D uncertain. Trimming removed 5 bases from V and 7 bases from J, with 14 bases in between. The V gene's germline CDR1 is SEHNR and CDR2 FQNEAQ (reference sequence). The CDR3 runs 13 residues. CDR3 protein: CASSPTSSFGYTF. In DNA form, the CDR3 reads TGTGCCAGCAGCCCCACGAGTAGCTTTGGCTACACCTTC.

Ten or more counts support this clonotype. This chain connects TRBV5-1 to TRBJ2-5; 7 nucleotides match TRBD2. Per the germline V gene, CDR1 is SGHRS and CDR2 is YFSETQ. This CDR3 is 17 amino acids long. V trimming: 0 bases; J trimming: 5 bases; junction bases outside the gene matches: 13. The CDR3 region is CASSLGGGSLGLETQYF. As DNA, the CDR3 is TGCGCCAGCAGCTTGGGGGGGGGATCCCTAGGACTCGAGACCCAGTACTTC.

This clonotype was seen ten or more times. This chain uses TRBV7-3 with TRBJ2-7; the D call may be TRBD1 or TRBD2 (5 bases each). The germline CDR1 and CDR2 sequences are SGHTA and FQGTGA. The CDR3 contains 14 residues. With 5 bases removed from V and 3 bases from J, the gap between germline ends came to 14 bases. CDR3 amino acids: CASSPSPGHYEQYF. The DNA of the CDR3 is TGTGCCAGCAGCCCTTCCCCGGGGCACTACGAGCAGTACTTC. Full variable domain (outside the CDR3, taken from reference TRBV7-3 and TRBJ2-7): GAGVSQTPSNKVTEKGKYVELRCDPISGHTALYWYRQSLGQGPEFLIYFQGTGAADDSGLPNDRFFAVRPEGSVSTLKIQRTERGDSAVYLCASSPSPGHYEQYFGPGTRLTVT.

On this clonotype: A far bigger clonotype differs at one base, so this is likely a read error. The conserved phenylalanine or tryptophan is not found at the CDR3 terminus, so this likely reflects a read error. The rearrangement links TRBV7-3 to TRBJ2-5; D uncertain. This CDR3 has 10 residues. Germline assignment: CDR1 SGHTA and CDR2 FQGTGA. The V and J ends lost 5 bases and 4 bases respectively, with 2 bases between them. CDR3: CASSRETQYL. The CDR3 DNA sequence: TGTGCCAGCAGCCGAGAGACCCAGTACCTC.

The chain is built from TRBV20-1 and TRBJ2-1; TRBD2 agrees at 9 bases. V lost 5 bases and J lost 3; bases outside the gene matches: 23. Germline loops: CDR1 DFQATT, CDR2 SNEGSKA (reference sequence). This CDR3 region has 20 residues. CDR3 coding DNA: TGCAGTGCTCAAAACGGGAATCGGGGACGGGAGCGGGAGGTCTACAATGAGCAGTTCTTC. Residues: CSAQNGNRGREREVYNEQFF.

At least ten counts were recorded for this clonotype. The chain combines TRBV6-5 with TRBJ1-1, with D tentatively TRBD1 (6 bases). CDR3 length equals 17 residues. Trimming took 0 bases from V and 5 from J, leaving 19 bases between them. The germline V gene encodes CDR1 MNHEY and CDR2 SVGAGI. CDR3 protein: CASSYSMAGVILTEAFF. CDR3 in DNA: TGTGCCAGCAGTTACTCGATGGCAGGGGTCATCCTTACTGAAGCTTTCTTT.

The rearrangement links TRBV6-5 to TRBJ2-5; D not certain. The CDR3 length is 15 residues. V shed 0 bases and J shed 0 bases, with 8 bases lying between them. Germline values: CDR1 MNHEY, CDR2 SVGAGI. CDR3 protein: CASSYSVGNQETQYF. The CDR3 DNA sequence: TGTGCCAGCAGTTACTCGGTGGGGAACCAAGAGACCCAGTACTTC.

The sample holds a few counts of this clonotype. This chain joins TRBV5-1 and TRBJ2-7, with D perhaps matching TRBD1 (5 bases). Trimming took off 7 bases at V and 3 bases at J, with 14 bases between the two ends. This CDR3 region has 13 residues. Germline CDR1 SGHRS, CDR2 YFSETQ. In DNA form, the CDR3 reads TGCGCCAGCCGCCAAGACAGCCTCTACGAGCAGTACTTC. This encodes CASRQDSLYEQYF. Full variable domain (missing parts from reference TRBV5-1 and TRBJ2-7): KAGVTQTPRYLIKTRGQQVTLSCSPISGHRSVSWYQQTPGQGLQFLFEYFSETQRNKGNFPGRFSGRQFSNSRSEMNVSTLELGDSALYLCASRQDSLYEQYFGPGTRLTVT.